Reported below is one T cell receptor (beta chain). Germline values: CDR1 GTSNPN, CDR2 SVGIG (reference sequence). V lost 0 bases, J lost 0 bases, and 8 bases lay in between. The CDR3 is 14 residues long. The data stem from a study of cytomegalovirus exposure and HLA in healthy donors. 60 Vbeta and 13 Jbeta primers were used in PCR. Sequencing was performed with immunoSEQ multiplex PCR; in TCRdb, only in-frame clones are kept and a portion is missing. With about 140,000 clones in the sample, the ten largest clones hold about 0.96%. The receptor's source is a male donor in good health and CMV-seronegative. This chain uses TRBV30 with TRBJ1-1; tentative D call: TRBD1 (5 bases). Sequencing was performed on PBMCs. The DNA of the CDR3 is TGTGCCTGGAGTGTAGGGGTCATGAACACTGAAGCTTTCTTT. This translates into CAWSVGVMNTEAFF.